A single sample is the source of the 5 T cell receptor beta chains below, sequenced in a study of blood T cells in healthy people across ages. Alongside a J-beta primer mix, a sample-barcoded 5' primer served in a second PCR lasting roughly 7 to 11 cycles. A single record per CDR3 protein comes from TCRdb applying MiXCR to the 5' RACE reads. The table shows some 1.1 million distinct CDR3 sequences, with around two fifths occurring only once. Sequencing was carried out using blood. The origin of the receptors is a man younger than 35 in good health.

A few counts support this clonotype. The V gene is TRBV6-2 or TRBV6-3, the J gene TRBJ1-2; D call uncertain. Germline V gene sequence: CDR1 MNHEY, CDR2 SVGEGT. This CDR3 is built from 11 residues. Trimming removed 6 bases at V and 8 bases at J, with 10 bases between. CDR3 amino acids: CASRSGDGYTF. In DNA form, the CDR3 reads TGTGCCAGCAGATCGGGCGACGGCTACACCTTC.

V and J are TRBV20-1 and TRBJ2-1; 7 bases map to TRBD1. The germline gives CDR1 DFQATT, CDR2 SNEGSKA (reference sequence). The CDR3 is 14 residues long. Trimming cost V 2 bases and J 4 bases; bases outside gene matches: 5. CDR3 amino acids: CSARTGASYNEQFF. CDR3 DNA: TGCAGTGCTAGAACAGGGGCCTCGTACAATGAGCAGTTCTTC.

There are a few counts of this clonotype. The chain has TRBV12-3 or TRBV12-4 and TRBJ1-1, with D tentatively TRBD1 (5 bases). Between the trimmed V and J ends, which lost 3 bases and 1 base, there was a span of 9 bases. The CDR3 contains 14 residues. As DNA, the CDR3 is TGTGCCAGCAGTTTTATCAGGGAGAACACTGAAGCTTTCTTT. Translated: CASSFIRENTEAFF.

This rearrangement joins TRBV4-3 to TRBJ2-2, with D possibly TRBD2 on 6 matching bases. Germline-derived CDR1 and CDR2 are LGHNA and YSLEER. Trimming took off 0 bases at V and 6 bases at J, with 14 bases between the two ends. The CDR3 consists of 16 residues. The CDR3 DNA sequence: TGCGCCAGCAGCCAAGATCCGCGACTAGTAGCCGGGGAGCTGTTTTTT. It translates to CASSQDPRLVAGELFF.

CDR3 in amino acids: CATSRNGGSKNIQYF. The CDR3 nucleotides read TGTGCCACCAGCAGAAACGGGGGGTCCAAAAACATTCAGTACTTC. The V and J genes are TRBV15 and TRBJ2-4; 7 nucleotides line up with TRBD2. The V and J ends lost 2 bases and 2 bases, in that order; junction bases with no gene match: 3. CDR1 is LNHNV, CDR2 YYDKDF, per germline (reference sequence). The CDR3 loop spans 15 amino acids.